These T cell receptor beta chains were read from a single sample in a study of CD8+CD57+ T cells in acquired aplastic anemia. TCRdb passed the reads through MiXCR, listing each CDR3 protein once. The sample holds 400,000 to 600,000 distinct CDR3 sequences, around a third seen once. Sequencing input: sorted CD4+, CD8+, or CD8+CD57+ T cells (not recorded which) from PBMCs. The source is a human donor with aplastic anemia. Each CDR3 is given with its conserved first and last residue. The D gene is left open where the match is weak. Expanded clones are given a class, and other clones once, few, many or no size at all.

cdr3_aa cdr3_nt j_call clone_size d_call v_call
CSVDGRGGEQYF TGCAGCGTTGACGGCAGGGGTGGGGAGCAGTACTTC TRBJ2-7 few NA TRBV29-1
CASSSEVGWVDTQYF TGCGCCAGCAGCTCCGAGGTCGGGTGGGTAGATACGCAGTATTTT TRBJ2-3 NA NA TRBV5-1
CASSVVLGNQPQHF TGTGCCAGCAGTGTTGTTTTGGGCAATCAGCCCCAGCATTTT TRBJ1-5 NA NA TRBV6-1
CAISETDRVYGYTF TGTGCCATCAGTGAGACCGACAGGGTCTACGGCTACACCTTC TRBJ1-2 many TRBD1 TRBV10-3
CASSLQGRPYYGYTF TGTGCCAGCAGCCTCCAAGGACGGCCATACTATGGCTACACCTTC TRBJ1-2 many NA TRBV7-2
CSATNVAEAFF TGCAGTGCTACCAATGTAGCCGAAGCTTTCTTT TRBJ1-1 many NA TRBV20-1
CASSLTSGRNTGELFF TGTGCCAGCAGCTTAACTAGCGGGAGGAACACCGGGGAGCTGTTTTTT TRBJ2-2 NA TRBD2 TRBV11-2
CASSLGLAGPDTQYF TGTGCCAGCAGCCTAGGACTAGCGGGACCAGATACGCAGTATTTT TRBJ2-3 NA TRBD2 TRBV11-1
CSARGQAANYGYTF TGCAGTGCTAGAGGACAGGCCGCTAACTATGGCTACACCTTC TRBJ1-2 many NA TRBV20-1
CASSFRRQGDAYTF TGCGCCAGCAGCTTCCGAAGACAGGGAGATGCCTACACCTTC TRBJ1-2 few TRBD1 TRBV5-1
CASSLSSGNYGYTF TGTGCCAGCAGCTTATCTTCGGGGAACTATGGCTACACCTTC TRBJ1-2 many NA TRBV7-9
CASSNGGMGSNTEAFF TGTGCCAGCAGTAACGGGGGTATGGGGTCGAACACTGAAGCTTTCTTT TRBJ1-1 few NA TRBV19
CASSPGTGIFYEQYF TGTGCCAGCAGCCCCGGGACAGGGATCTTCTACGAGCAGTACTTC TRBJ2-7 few TRBD1 TRBV11-3
CASSFGFGAPLHF TGTGCCAGCAGTTTCGGGTTTGGGGCACCCCTCCACTTT TRBJ1-6 many NA TRBV12-3/TRBV12-4
CASGDSGRADNEQFF TGTGCCAGCGGGGATAGCGGGAGAGCTGACAATGAGCAGTTCTTC TRBJ2-1 NA TRBD2 TRBV7-9
CASSQTLRDSDNSPLHF TGCGCCAGCAGCCAGACCCTAAGGGACAGTGATAATTCACCCCTCCACTTT TRBJ1-6 few TRBD1 TRBV4-3
CASSKGLAVDTQYF TGTGCCAGCAGCAAGGGACTAGCAGTAGATACGCAGTATTTT TRBJ2-3 many TRBD2 TRBV7-9
CSALGQGQATNEKLFF TGCAGTGCCTTAGGACAGGGCCAGGCAACTAATGAAAAACTGTTTTTT TRBJ1-4 NA TRBD1 TRBV20-1
CSAQTGDQETQYF TGCAGTGCTCAAACAGGGGACCAAGAGACCCAGTACTTC TRBJ2-5 few TRBD1 TRBV20-1
CASSLRGGVDYEQFF TGTGCCAGCAGCTTAAGAGGGGGCGTCGACTATGAGCAGTTCTTC TRBJ2-1 NA TRBD1 TRBV7-3
CASSLSRLAGANTGELFF TGTGCCAGCAGCTTGTCGAGACTAGCGGGGGCAAACACCGGGGAGCTGTTTTTT TRBJ2-2 NA TRBD2 TRBV7-6
CASSLNQDSPLHF TGTGCCAGCAGCTTGAATCAAGATTCACCCCTCCACTTT TRBJ1-6 many NA TRBV5-6
CASMIDRPNQPQHF TGTGCCAGCATGATCGACAGGCCCAATCAGCCCCAGCATTTT TRBJ1-5 many NA TRBV2
CSARVGGLGTEAFF TGCAGTGCTAGAGTGGGGGGGCTTGGCACTGAAGCTTTCTTT TRBJ1-1 many NA TRBV20-1
CASSVGGTRVEQYF TGTGCCAGCAGCGTAGGAGGGACTAGAGTCGAGCAGTACTTC TRBJ2-7 many TRBD2 TRBV9
CSAPRDRINQPQHF TGCAGTGCGCCCCGGGACAGAATAAATCAGCCCCAGCATTTT TRBJ1-5 NA TRBD1 TRBV20-1
CASSESPANTEAFF TGTGCCAGCAGTGAATCCCCAGCAAACACTGAAGCTTTCTTT TRBJ1-1 many NA TRBV25-1
CASSSAGTSTYEQYF TGTGCCAGCAGCTCGGCAGGGACATCCACCTACGAGCAGTACTTC TRBJ2-7 many NA TRBV14
CASSLVADPDEQFF TGTGCCAGCAGCTTGGTGGCAGACCCGGATGAGCAGTTCTTC TRBJ2-1 NA NA TRBV2
CAWSVTGDYGYTF TGTGCCTGGAGTGTAACAGGCGACTATGGCTACACCTTC TRBJ1-2 few NA TRBV30
CASSPTGTGVYGYTF TGTGCCAGCAGTCCGACCGGGACAGGGGTCTATGGCTACACCTTC TRBJ1-2 NA TRBD1 TRBV2
CASSQVARSVEAFF TGTGCCAGCAGCCAAGTAGCCCGCAGTGTTGAAGCTTTCTTT TRBJ1-1 NA NA TRBV14
CRVKGRGKYNEQFF TGCAGGGTCAAGGGGCGGGGGAAGTACAATGAGCAGTTCTTC TRBJ2-1 NA TRBD2 TRBV20-1
CASSSQGEAFF TGTGCCAGCAGCTCCCAGGGTGAAGCTTTCTTT TRBJ1-1 NA NA TRBV7-9
CASNAPFGNQPQHF TGTGCCAGCAATGCCCCTTTTGGCAATCAGCCCCAGCATTTT TRBJ1-5 NA NA TRBV10-3
CSARPGGGGGYTF TGCAGTGCTAGACCGGGGGGCGGGGGTGGCTACACCTTC TRBJ1-2 many NA TRBV20-1
CAGCEAGANYGYTF TGTGCCGGTTGTGAGGCGGGAGCTAACTATGGCTACACCTTC TRBJ1-2 NA NA TRBV28
CASSDIVSTDTQYF TGTGCCAGCAGTGACATCGTAAGCACAGATACGCAGTATTTT TRBJ2-3 many NA TRBV2
CSATSQQRGTEAFF TGCAGTGCTACGTCGCAGCAGAGGGGCACTGAAGCTTTCTTT TRBJ1-1 few NA TRBV20-1
CASSLEAGGPRGQFF TGTGCCAGCAGCTTAGAAGCGGGAGGGCCAAGGGGGCAGTTCTTC TRBJ2-1 NA TRBD2 TRBV7-3
CSVALSSNQPQHF TGCAGCGTTGCATTGAGTAGCAATCAGCCCCAGCATTTT TRBJ1-5 NA NA TRBV29-1
CASSYEPGQDSYEQYF TGTGCCAGCAGTTACGAACCGGGACAGGACTCCTACGAGCAGTACTTC TRBJ2-7 few TRBD1 TRBV6-5